One and the same sample provided the 7 T cell receptor beta chains below, sequenced in a study of T cells in Graves' hyperthyroidism and ophthalmopathy (dated by TCRdb to the late 2010s). Libraries were made using multiplex PCR. The sequencer listed for this sample is Illumina HiSeq 2000. Amplification of TCR beta CDR3 regions was carried out from RNA transcripts. The TCR CDR3 was subjected to a first round of RT-PCR using the HTBI primer set and the Qiagen OneStep RT-PCR kit. TCRdb passed the public sequencing reads through fastp at Q25 and MiXCR, retaining productive beta sequences. Rows are combined by CDR3 protein, so each entry shows the most common genes and DNA. This sample is represented by under 400,000 distinct CDR3 sequences; about 21% of them were singletons. The top ten clonotypes cover 50% of the sample. The sequenced sample was blood. The receptors here all came from a woman aged 45 to 65 with Graves' hyperthyroidism.

This chain uses TRBV12-3 or TRBV12-4 with TRBJ1-2; perhaps TRBD1 as D (5 bases). CDR3 length: 16 amino acids. The V and J ends lost 4 bases and 4 bases respectively, with 19 bases between them. The DNA of the CDR3 is TGTGCCAGCAGTTCCACCCCCGGGACCCTTGGCTATGGCTACACCTTC. This encodes CASSSTPGTLGYGYTF.

This clonotype came up once. The gene calls are TRBV6-5 and TRBJ2-7, with D unclear. V lost 5 bases and J 2 bases, leaving 7 bases between the germline ends. There are 12 residues in the CDR3. Germline-derived CDR1 and CDR2 are MNHEY and SVGAGI. CDR3 region: CASSTLTYEQYF. CDR3 sequence (DNA): TGTGCCAGCAGTACTCTTACCTACGAGCAGTACTTC.

Regarding this clonotype: An end of the junction does not agree with germline; a read error may underlie this. The chain combines TRBV3-1 with TRBJ2-7; D may be TRBD2 (6 bases). The CDR3 extends over 15 amino acids. Germline V gene data show CDR1 as LGHDT and CDR2 as YNNKEL (reference sequence). The CDR3 nucleotides are TGTGCCAGCAGCCAAGCTAGCCGGGGGAACTACGAGCAGCACTTC. This sequence encodes CASSQASRGNYEQHF.

This clonotype was counted many times. The rearrangement links TRBV30 to TRBJ2-5; tentative D call: TRBD2 (6 bases). Between the trimmed V and J ends, which lost 3 bases and 7 bases, there was a span of 15 bases. The CDR3 is 13 amino acids. The germline CDR1 and CDR2 sequences are GTSNPN and SVGIG (reference sequence). In DNA form, the CDR3 reads TGTGCCTGGAGCGTAGCGGACCTCGGGACCCAGTACTTC. Translating gives CAWSVADLGTQYF.

This clonotype was picked up a small number of times. The chain carries TRBV2 and TRBJ1-6, with no clear D. CDR3 length: 13 residues. Germline values: CDR1 SNHLY, CDR2 FYNNEI. Deletions cut 6 bases from V and 6 bases from J, with 9 bases between. The chain's CDR3 is CASRDDGNSPLHF. CDR3 nucleotides: TGTGCCAGCAGAGACGACGGTAATTCACCCCTCCACTTT.

This clonotype was seen at least ten times. The genes are TRBV2 and TRBJ1-5; 7 positions match TRBD1. V gave up 1 base and J gave up 3 bases; unmatched junction bases: 3. The CDR3 runs to 15 residues. CDR1 is SNHLY and CDR2 is FYNNEI in the germline V gene. The CDR3 is CASSEDRGNNQPQHF. The DNA of the CDR3 is TGTGCCAGCAGTGAAGACAGGGGAAACAATCAGCCCCAGCATTTT.

The chain couples TRBV7-9 to TRBJ1-2; no firm D call. Germline CDR1 reads SEHNR; CDR2 reads FQNEAQ (reference sequence). The ends were cut back, 6 bases at V and 3 bases at J, with 14 bases in the middle. This CDR3 is 14 amino acids long. The CDR3 region is CASSFWTFYYGYTF. CDR3 DNA sequence: TGTGCCAGCAGTTTCTGGACGTTCTACTATGGCTACACCTTC.